The 15 T cell receptor beta chains given below trace back to one sample, sequenced in a study of blood T cells in healthy people across ages. With a J-beta primer mix and a sample-barcoded 5' primer, a second PCR ran 7 to 11 cycles. TCRdb fed the 5' RACE reads into MiXCR, producing one record per CDR3 protein. The data show approximately 780,000 distinct CDR3 sequences, with more than 25% seen just once and 2.5% to 3.5% held by the top ten. These data also formed part of another study, on T cells of mothers and their children.

Input material: blood. Receptor source: a boy between 10 and 17 years old in good health.

This clonotype was seen more than once but under ten times. The chain employs TRBV4-1 and TRBJ1-1; D remains ambiguous. The CDR3 is 14 amino acids. CDR1 and CDR2 from the germline V gene are MGHRA and YSYEKL. The V end lost 5 bases, the J end lost 4 bases, and 14 bases lay between the germline ends. The CDR3 loop reads CASSAQAGGTEAFF. The CDR3 DNA is TGCGCCAGCAGCGCCCAGGCCGGCGGCACTGAAGCTTTCTTT.

In its sample, this clonotype was seen a few times. One end of the junction fails to match germline, which may point to a read error. V usage is TRBV19 and J usage is TRBJ2-1, with 7 bases that match TRBD2. The CDR3 extends over 13 amino acids. Germline V lookup: CDR1 LNHDA, CDR2 SQIVND (reference sequence). CDR3 in DNA: TGTGCCGTGGGGTGGGGGGGATACAACGAGCAGTTCTTC. This encodes CAVGWGGYNEQFF.

This clonotype was counted only a few times. J is TRBJ1-3 and V is TRBV27; maybe TRBD1 (5 bases). This CDR3 region has 14 residues. CDR1 is MNHEY, CDR2 SMNVEV, per germline (reference sequence). Trimming left V 6 bases short and J 0 bases short, with 9 bases between. CDR3 sequence (DNA): TGTGCCAGCAGCCGGGGGAGCTCTGGAAACACCATATATTTT. Its protein product is CASSRGSSGNTIYF.

This clonotype was counted between two and nine times. The CDR3 sequence: CASSSQGDFNEKLFF. CDR3 in DNA: TGTGCCAGCAGTTCCCAGGGAGACTTCAATGAAAAACTGTTTTTT. The chain couples TRBV6-5 to TRBJ1-4; perhaps TRBD1 as D (5 bases). V was clipped by 4 bases and J by 5 bases, with 14 bases between them. This CDR3 comprises 15 residues. Germline CDR1 is MNHEY and CDR2 is SVGAGI.

The J gene is TRBJ2-5, the V gene TRBV20-1; 9 bases are a match to TRBD2. Germline lookup yields CDR1 DFQATT and CDR2 SNEGSKA (reference sequence). CDR3 size: 16 residues. V was clipped by 0 bases and J by 5 bases; unmatched bases: 10. This CDR3 reads CSARDTIAGAWETQYF. CDR3 DNA sequence: TGCAGTGCTAGAGATACTATAGCGGGGGCCTGGGAGACCCAGTACTTC.

The rearrangement joins TRBV20-1 to TRBJ2-3; TRBD2 is a possible D gene (6 bases). Germline assignment: CDR1 DFQATT and CDR2 SNEGSKA (reference sequence). V was trimmed by 1 base and J by 2 bases, leaving 13 bases between them. The CDR3 length is 15 residues. CDR3 DNA: TGCAGTGCTAGAGTTCCCGGGGGAAACACAGATACGCAGTATTTT. It codes for CSARVPGGNTDTQYF.

This chain connects TRBV12-3 or TRBV12-4 to TRBJ1-1; D is possibly TRBD1 (5 bases). The V end lost 5 bases, the J end lost 4 bases, and 17 bases lay between the germline ends. This CDR3 is 15 amino acids long. The chain's CDR3 is CASSDPGSGVTEAFF. The CDR3, as DNA: TGTGCCAGCAGTGACCCAGGGAGTGGGGTCACTGAAGCTTTCTTT.

The chain links TRBV12-3 or TRBV12-4 to TRBJ1-5; D is unresolved. Trimming left V 3 bases short and J 0 bases short, with 12 bases between. The CDR3 totals 16 residues. This CDR3 is CASSLRLGHSNQPQHF. The CDR3 coding sequence is TGTGCCAGCAGTTTGAGGTTGGGTCATAGCAATCAGCCCCAGCATTTT.

V usage is TRBV29-1 and J usage is TRBJ2-4; D perhaps matches TRBD2 (7 bases). Germline-derived CDR1 and CDR2 are SQVTM and ANQGSEA. Trimming took off 5 bases at V and 9 bases at J, with 14 bases between the two ends. The CDR3 totals 12 residues. The CDR3 spells CSVSRGAGIQYF. The CDR3 DNA reads as TGCAGCGTTTCTCGGGGGGCAGGCATTCAGTACTTC. The whole variable domain, filled in from reference TRBV29-1 and TRBJ2-4, reads SAVISQKPSRDICQRGTSLTIQCQVDSQVTMMFWYRQQPGQSLTLIATANQGSEATYESGFVIDKFPISRPNLTFSTLTVSNMSPEDSSIYLCSVSRGAGIQYFGAGTRLSVL.

CDR3 nucleotide sequence: TGTGCCAGCAGCCTAGGACAGGGGGTAGGCTACGAGCAGTACTTC. Amino acids: CASSLGQGVGYEQYF. This chain uses TRBV7-9 with TRBJ2-7; 10 nucleotides align to TRBD1. The length of the CDR3 is 15 residues. J was trimmed by 3 bases and V by 5 bases; bases with no gene match: 7. Germline assignment: CDR1 SEHNR and CDR2 FQNEAQ (reference sequence).

This chain connects TRBV28 to TRBJ1-6; D unclear. V shed 2 bases and J shed 8 bases, with 19 bases lying between them. The CDR3 is made up of 17 amino acids. CDR1 and CDR2 from the germline V gene are MDHEN and SYDVKM. The CDR3 DNA follows: TGTGCCAGCAGTTTAGACAAAGGACGGGAGCAGGATTCACCCCTCCACTTT. Translating it yields CASSLDKGREQDSPLHF.

The CDR3 protein is CSAEISADETQYF. The CDR3 region has the DNA TGCAGTGCTGAGATATCGGCCGACGAGACCCAGTACTTC. The V gene is TRBV20-1, the J gene TRBJ2-5; D is unclear. Per the germline V gene, CDR1 is DFQATT and CDR2 is SNEGSKA (reference sequence). The CDR3 spans 13 residues. V lost 5 bases to trimming and J lost 5 bases, with 15 bases between them.

This clonotype has a handful of counts. V and J are TRBV6-1 and TRBJ2-5; TRBD2 matches at 10 bases. The V and J ends lost 6 bases and 2 bases, in that order; junction bases with no gene match: 9. Germline values: CDR1 MNHNS, CDR2 SASEGT. The length of the CDR3 is 16 residues. For the CDR3, the DNA is TGTGCCAGCAGGCGAGCGGGGGGGACCTATCAAGAGACCCAGTACTTC. It codes for CASRRAGGTYQETQYF.

This clonotype came up many times. The J gene is TRBJ2-4, the V gene TRBV29-1; D gene ambiguous. Trimming stripped 0 bases from V and 3 bases from J, with 12 bases between. The CDR3 is 15 residues long. Germline values: CDR1 SQVTM, CDR2 ANQGSEA. The CDR3 sequence: CSVEDRQAGKNIQYF. The CDR3 DNA sequence: TGCAGCGTTGAAGATCGCCAGGCAGGCAAAAACATTCAGTACTTC.

The rearrangement joins TRBV18 to TRBJ1-2; the match to TRBD1 covers 7 bases. The V segment lost 2 bases and the J segment 8 bases; nucleotides outside the gene matches: 5. The germline gives CDR1 KGHSH, CDR2 LQKENI. This CDR3 has 13 residues. Here the CDR3 DNA reads TGTGCCAGCTCACCAACAGGGGTGAAAGGCTACACCTTC. This codes for CASSPTGVKGYTF. Together with reference TRBV18 and TRBJ1-2, the CDR3 gives the full variable domain: NAGVMQNPRHLVRRRGQEARLRCSPMKGHSHVYWYRQLPEEGLKFMVYLQKENIIDESGMPKERFSAEFPKEGPSILRIQQVVRGDSAAYFCASSPTGVKGYTFGSGTRLTVV.